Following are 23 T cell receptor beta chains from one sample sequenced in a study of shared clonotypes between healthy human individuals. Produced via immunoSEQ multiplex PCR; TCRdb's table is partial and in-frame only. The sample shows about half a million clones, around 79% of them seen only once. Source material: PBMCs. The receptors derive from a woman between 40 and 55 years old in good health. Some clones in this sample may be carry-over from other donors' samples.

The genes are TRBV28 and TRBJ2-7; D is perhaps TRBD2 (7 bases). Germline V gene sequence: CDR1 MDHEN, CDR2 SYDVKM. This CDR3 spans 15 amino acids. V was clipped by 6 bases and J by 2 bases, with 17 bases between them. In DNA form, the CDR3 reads TGTGCCAGCAGCCCAATGGGGGGGGCCACCTACGAGCAGTACTTC. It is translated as CASSPMGGATYEQYF.

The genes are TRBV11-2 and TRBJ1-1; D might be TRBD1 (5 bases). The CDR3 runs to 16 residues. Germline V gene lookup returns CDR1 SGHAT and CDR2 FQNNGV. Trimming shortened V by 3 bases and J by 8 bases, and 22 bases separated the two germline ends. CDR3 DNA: TGTGCCAGCAGCTTTGGGGGGGTGTCGGCAGAAAAAGAAGCTTTCTTT. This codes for CASSFGGVSAEKEAFF.

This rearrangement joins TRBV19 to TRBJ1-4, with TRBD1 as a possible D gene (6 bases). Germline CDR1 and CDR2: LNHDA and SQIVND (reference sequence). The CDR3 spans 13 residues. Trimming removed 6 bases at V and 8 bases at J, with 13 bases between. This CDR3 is CASRQGLGEKLFF. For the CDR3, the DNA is TGTGCCAGTAGACAGGGTTTAGGGGAAAAACTGTTTTTT.

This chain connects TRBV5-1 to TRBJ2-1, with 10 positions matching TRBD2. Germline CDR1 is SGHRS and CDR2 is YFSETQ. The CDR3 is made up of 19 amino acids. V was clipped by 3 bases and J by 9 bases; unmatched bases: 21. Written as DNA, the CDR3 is TGCGCCAGCAGCTACCCCATCAAACGACTAGCGGGTCATAGGGTTGAGCAGTTCTTC. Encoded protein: CASSYPIKRLAGHRVEQFF.

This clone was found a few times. CDR3 DNA sequence: TGTGCCTGCGGGCCACAGCGAGGCAATGAGCAGTTCTTC. It yields the protein CACGPQRGNEQFF. The chain combines TRBV30 with TRBJ2-1; D gene uncertain. The CDR3 is 13 residues long. Per the germline V gene, CDR1 is GTSNPN and CDR2 is SVGIG (reference sequence). The germline V and J ends were trimmed by 6 bases and 6 bases, with 15 bases remaining between them.

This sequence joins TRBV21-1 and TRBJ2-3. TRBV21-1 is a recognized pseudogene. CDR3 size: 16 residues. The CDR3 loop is CASTNNLDGPMDTQYF. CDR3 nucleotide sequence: TGTGCCAGCACCAACAACCTGGACGGGCCCATGGATACGCAGTATTTT.

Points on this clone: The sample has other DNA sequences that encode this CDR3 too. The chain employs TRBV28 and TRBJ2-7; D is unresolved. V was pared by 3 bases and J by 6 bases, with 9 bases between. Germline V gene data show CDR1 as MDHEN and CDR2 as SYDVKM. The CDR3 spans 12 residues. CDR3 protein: CASSFSSGEQYF. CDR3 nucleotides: TGTGCCAGCAGTTTTTCCTCCGGCGAGCAGTACTTC.

As DNA, the CDR3 is TGTGCCAGCTGTCCCGGGACAGGGGGCACCGGGGAGCTGTTTTTT. Residues: CASCPGTGGTGELFF. The chain employs TRBV7-2 and TRBJ2-2; 11 bases are shared with TRBD1. Per germline, CDR1 SGHTA and CDR2 FQGNSA. V trimming: 8 bases; J trimming: 4 bases; junction bases outside the gene matches: 6. CDR3 length: 15 amino acids.

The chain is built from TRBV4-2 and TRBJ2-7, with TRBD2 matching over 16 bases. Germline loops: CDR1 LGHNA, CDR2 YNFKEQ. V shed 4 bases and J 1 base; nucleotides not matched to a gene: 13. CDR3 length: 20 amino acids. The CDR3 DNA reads TGTGCCAGCAGCCCTTCAATGGGACTAGCGGGAGGGAAATTATCCTACGAGCAGTACTTC. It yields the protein CASSPSMGLAGGKLSYEQYF.

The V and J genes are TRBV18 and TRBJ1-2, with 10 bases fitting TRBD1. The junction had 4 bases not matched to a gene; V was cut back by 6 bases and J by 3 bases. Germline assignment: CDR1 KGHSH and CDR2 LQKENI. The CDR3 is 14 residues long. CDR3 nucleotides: TGTGCCAGCTCGGGGACAGGGGTGGACTATGGCTACACCTTC. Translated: CASSGTGVDYGYTF.

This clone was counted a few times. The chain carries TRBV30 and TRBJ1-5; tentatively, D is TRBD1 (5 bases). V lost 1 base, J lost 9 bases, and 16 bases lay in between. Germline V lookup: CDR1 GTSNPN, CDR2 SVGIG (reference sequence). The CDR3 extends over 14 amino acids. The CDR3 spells CAWSAGRGLLPQHF. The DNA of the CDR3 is TGTGCCTGGAGTGCCGGGAGGGGCCTGCTGCCCCAGCATTTT.

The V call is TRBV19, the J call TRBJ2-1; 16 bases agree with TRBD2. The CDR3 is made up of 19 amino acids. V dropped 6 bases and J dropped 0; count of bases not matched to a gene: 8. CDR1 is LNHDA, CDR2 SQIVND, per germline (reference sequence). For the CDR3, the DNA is TGTGCCAGTAGCCCCATGGGACTAGCGGGAGGGGCCTCCTACAATGAGCAGTTCTTC. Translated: CASSPMGLAGGASYNEQFF.

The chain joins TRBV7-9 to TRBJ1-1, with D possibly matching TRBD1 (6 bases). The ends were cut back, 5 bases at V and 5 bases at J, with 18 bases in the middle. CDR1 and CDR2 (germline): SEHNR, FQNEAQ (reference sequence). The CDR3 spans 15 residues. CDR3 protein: CASSPRGGLETEAFF. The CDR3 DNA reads TGTGCCAGCAGCCCCCGGGGGGGGCTAGAAACTGAAGCTTTCTTT. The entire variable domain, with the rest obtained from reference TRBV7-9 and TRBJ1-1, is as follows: DTGVSQNPRHKITKRGQNVTFRCDPISEHNRLYWYRQTLGQGPEFLTYFQNEAQLEKSRLLSDRFSAERPKGSFSTLEIQRTEQGDSAMYLCASSPRGGLETEAFFGQGTRLTVV.

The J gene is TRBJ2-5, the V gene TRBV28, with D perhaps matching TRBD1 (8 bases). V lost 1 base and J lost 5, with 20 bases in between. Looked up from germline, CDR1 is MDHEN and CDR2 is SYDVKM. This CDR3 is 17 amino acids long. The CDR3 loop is CASSLSQDREGGETQYF. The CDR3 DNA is TGTGCCAGCAGTTTATCTCAGGACAGGGAGGGAGGGGAGACCCAGTACTTC.

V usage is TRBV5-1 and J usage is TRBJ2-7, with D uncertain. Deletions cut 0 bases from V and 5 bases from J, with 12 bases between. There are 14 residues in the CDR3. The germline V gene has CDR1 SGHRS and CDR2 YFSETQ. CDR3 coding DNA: TGCGCCAGCAGCTTGGCTCGCGGAAGCAACGAGCAGTACTTC. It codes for CASSLARGSNEQYF.

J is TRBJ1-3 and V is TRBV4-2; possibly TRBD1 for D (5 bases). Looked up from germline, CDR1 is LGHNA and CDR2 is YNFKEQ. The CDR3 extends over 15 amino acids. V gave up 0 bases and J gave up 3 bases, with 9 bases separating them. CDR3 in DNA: TGTGCCAGCAGCCAAGAGTCCAGGGATGGAAACACCATATATTTT. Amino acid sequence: CASSQESRDGNTIYF.

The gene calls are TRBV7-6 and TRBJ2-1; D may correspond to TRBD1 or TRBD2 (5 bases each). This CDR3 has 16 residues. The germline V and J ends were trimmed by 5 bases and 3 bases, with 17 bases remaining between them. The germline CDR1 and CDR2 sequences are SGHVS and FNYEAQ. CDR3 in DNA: TGTGCCAGCAGCCTATCATCCGGGGCTCACTACAATGAGCAGTTCTTC. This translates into CASSLSSGAHYNEQFF.

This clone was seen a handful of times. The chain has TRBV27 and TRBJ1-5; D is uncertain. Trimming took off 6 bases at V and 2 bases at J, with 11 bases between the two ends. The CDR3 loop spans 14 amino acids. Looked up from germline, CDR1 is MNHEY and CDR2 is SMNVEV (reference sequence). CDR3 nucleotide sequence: TGTGCCAGCAGACTCTTAAGTGGCAATCAGCCCCAGCATTTT. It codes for CASRLLSGNQPQHF.

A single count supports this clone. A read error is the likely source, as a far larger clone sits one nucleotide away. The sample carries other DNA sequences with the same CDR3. The CDR3 loop is CASRSGTDTGELFF. The DNA of the CDR3 is TGTGCTAGCAGGTCAGGGACGGACACCGGGGAGCTGTTTTTT. The chain employs TRBV6-6 and TRBJ2-2, with D perhaps given as TRBD1 or TRBD2 (5 bases each). CDR1 MNHNY and CDR2 SVGAGI come from the germline V gene (reference sequence). The CDR3 runs to 14 residues.

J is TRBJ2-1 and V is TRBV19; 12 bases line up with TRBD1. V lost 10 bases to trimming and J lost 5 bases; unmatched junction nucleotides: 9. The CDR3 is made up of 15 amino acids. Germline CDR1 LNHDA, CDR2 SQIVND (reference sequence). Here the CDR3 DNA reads TGTGCCACTCGGAGGGGACAGGGGGCCCACAATGAGCAGTTCTTC. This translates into CATRRGQGAHNEQFF. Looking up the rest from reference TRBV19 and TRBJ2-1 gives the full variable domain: DGGITQSPKYLFRKEGQNVTLSCEQNLNHDAMYWYRQDPGQGLRLIYYSQIVNDFQKGDIAEGYSVSREKKESFPLTVTSAQKNPTAFYLCATRRGQGAHNEQFFGPGTRLTVL.

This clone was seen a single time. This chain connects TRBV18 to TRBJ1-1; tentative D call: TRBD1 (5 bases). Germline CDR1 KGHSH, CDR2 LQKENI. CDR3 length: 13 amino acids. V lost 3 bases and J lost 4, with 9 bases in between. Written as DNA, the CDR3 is TGTGCCAGCTCACCGGACACCACCACTGAAGCTTTCTTT. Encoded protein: CASSPDTTTEAFF.

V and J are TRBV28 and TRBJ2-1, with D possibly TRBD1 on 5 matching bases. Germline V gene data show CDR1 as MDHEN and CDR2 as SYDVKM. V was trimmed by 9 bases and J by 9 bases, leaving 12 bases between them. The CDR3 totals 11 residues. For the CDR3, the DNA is TGTGCCAGTGCAGGGTGGAGTGAGCAGTTCTTC. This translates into CASAGWSEQFF. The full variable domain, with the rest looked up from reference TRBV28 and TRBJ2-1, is DVKVTQSSRYLVKRTGEKVFLECVQDMDHENMFWYRQDPGLGLRLIYFSYDVKMKEKGDIPEGYSVSREKKERFSLILESASTNQTSMYLCASAGWSEQFFGPGTRLTVL.

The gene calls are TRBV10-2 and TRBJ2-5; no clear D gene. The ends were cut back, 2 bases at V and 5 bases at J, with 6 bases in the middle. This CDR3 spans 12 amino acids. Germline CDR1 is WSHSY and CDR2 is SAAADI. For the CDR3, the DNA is TGCGCCAGCAGTGAGGTTGGCGAGACCCAGTACTTC. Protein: CASSEVGETQYF.